This passage covers 30 T cell receptor beta chains from one sample sequenced in a study of T cells in Graves' hyperthyroidism and ophthalmopathy. Amplification yielded TCR beta CDR3 regions, with RNA transcripts as the source. Researchers ran a first-round RT-PCR on the TCR CDR3 using the HTBI primer set. TCRdb reanalysed the multiplex PCR reads using MiXCR and keeps one entry per CDR3 protein. The data show approximately 700,000 distinct CDR3 sequences, approximately 42% seen once. Sample: peripheral blood or thyroid tissue (not recorded which). Receptors originate from an adult man with Graves' disease, either hyperthyroidism or ophthalmopathy (not recorded which).

The rearrangement links TRBV12-3 or TRBV12-4 to TRBJ1-1; weak D call: TRBD1 (5 bases). This CDR3 has 12 residues. The V gene lost 2 bases and the J gene lost 11 bases, with 12 bases spanning the gap. CDR3 sequence: CASSLPGRDAFF. Written as DNA, the CDR3 is TGTGCCAGCAGTTTACCCGGCAGGGATGCTTTCTTT.

The CDR3 reads CASSTRDIGSYEQYF. CDR3 coding DNA: TGTGCCAGCAGTACCCGGGACATTGGCTCCTACGAGCAGTACTTC. The chain combines TRBV6-6 with TRBJ2-7; the D gene is possibly TRBD1 (6 bases). Germline-derived CDR1 and CDR2 are MNHNY and SVGAGI (reference sequence). Trimming shortened V by 5 bases and J by 0 bases, and 14 bases separated the two germline ends. The CDR3 consists of 15 residues.

In its sample, this clonotype was seen a few times. The chain uses TRBV20-1 and TRBJ2-7; D might be TRBD2 (6 bases). The CDR3 consists of 14 residues. Germline V gene data show CDR1 as DFQATT and CDR2 as SNEGSKA (reference sequence). V was clipped by 6 bases and J by 0 bases, with 15 bases between them. CDR3 amino acids: CSAARGRFSYEQYF. As DNA, the CDR3 is TGCAGTGCAGCCCGAGGGAGGTTCTCCTACGAGCAGTACTTC.

The chain couples TRBV20-1 to TRBJ1-4; 8 positions match TRBD1. From germline, CDR1 is DFQATT and CDR2 SNEGSKA (reference sequence). The CDR3 consists of 14 residues. The V gene end was trimmed by 6 bases and the J gene end by 6 bases; junction bases not matched to a gene: 9. The CDR3: CSALRTGTDEKLFF. As DNA, the CDR3 is TGCAGTGCGCTTAGGACAGGGACTGATGAAAAACTGTTTTTT.

The rearrangement joins TRBV11-1 to TRBJ1-6; TRBD1 might be the D (5 bases). This CDR3 has 16 residues. Trimming removed 8 bases at V and 8 bases at J, with 22 bases between. Germline CDR1 reads SGHAT; CDR2 reads FQDESV (reference sequence). The CDR3 loop reads CASQPWAGHGYSPLHF. The CDR3 DNA is TGTGCCAGCCAACCTTGGGCGGGGCACGGGTATTCACCCCTCCACTTT.

Many counts were recorded for this clonotype. V is TRBV7-9 and J is TRBJ1-1; unclear D gene. Germline loops: CDR1 SEHNR, CDR2 FQNEAQ (reference sequence). V dropped 1 base and J dropped 11 bases, with 8 bases sitting between them. The CDR3 has 11 amino acids. CDR3 residues: CASSLGSAAFF. The CDR3 DNA reads TGTGCCAGCAGCTTAGGTTCGGCGGCTTTCTTT.

In its sample, this clonotype was seen a few times. The V and J genes are TRBV9 and TRBJ2-7; 7 bases are shared with TRBD1. The CDR3 spans 14 residues. J gave up 6 bases and V 3 bases, and 9 bases lay outside the gene matches. Per germline, CDR1 SGDLS and CDR2 YYNGEE. This CDR3 is CASSAHGQALEQYF. The CDR3 DNA sequence: TGTGCCAGCAGCGCCCACGGACAGGCTCTCGAGCAGTACTTC. The full variable domain, rest sourced from reference TRBV9 and TRBJ2-7, is DSGVTQTPKHLITATGQRVTLRCSPRSGDLSVYWYQQSLDQGLQFLIQYYNGEERAKGNILERFSAQQFPDLHSELNLSSLELGDSALYFCASSAHGQALEQYFGPGTRLTVT.

This clonotype occurred many times. The rearrangement uses TRBV24-1 and TRBJ1-1; maybe TRBD1 (5 bases). CDR3 length: 14 amino acids. The germline V and J ends were trimmed by 0 bases and 11 bases, with 15 bases remaining between them. CDR1 is KGHDR and CDR2 is SFDVKD in the germline V gene. The CDR3 sequence: CATSDLHAASGAFF. In DNA form, the CDR3 reads TGTGCCACCAGTGATTTGCACGCGGCTTCAGGGGCTTTCTTT.

The rearrangement uses TRBV20-1 and TRBJ1-2, with 7 bases that match TRBD1. V lost 2 bases to trimming and J lost 0 bases; unmatched junction nucleotides: 3. The CDR3 totals 14 residues. The V gene's germline CDR1 is DFQATT and CDR2 SNEGSKA (reference sequence). DNA for the CDR3: TGCAGTGCTAGAAAAACAGGGGCTAACTATGGCTACACCTTC. Translation: CSARKTGANYGYTF.

This clonotype has at least ten counts. V is TRBV5-1 and J is TRBJ2-7; 7 bases map to TRBD1. Germline V gene lookup returns CDR1 SGHRS and CDR2 YFSETQ. The CDR3 contains 13 residues. The junction had 4 bases not matched to a gene; V was cut back by 4 bases and J by 3 bases. CDR3 loop: CASSRDRVYEQYF. CDR3 DNA sequence: TGCGCCAGCAGCAGGGACAGAGTCTACGAGCAGTACTTC. The whole variable domain, filled in from reference TRBV5-1 and TRBJ2-7, reads KAGVTQTPRYLIKTRGQQVTLSCSPISGHRSVSWYQQTPGQGLQFLFEYFSETQRNKGNFPGRFSGRQFSNSRSEMNVSTLELGDSALYLCASSRDRVYEQYFGPGTRLTVT.

The gene calls are TRBV20-1 and TRBJ1-6; TRBD1 matches 9 bases. The CDR3 is 15 amino acids. Losses at the gene ends were 5 bases for V and 4 bases for J; bases not matched to a gene: 6. CDR1 is DFQATT, CDR2 SNEGSKA, per germline (reference sequence). CDR3 coding DNA: TGCAGTGCTCCGTCCGGGACAGGGTATAATTCACCCCTCCACTTT. It is translated as CSAPSGTGYNSPLHF.

This clonotype turned up a few times. The V call is TRBV2, the J call TRBJ1-5; D is possibly TRBD1 (5 bases). CDR1 is SNHLY and CDR2 is FYNNEI in the germline V gene. The V and J ends lost 2 bases and 1 base respectively, with 9 bases between them. The CDR3 sequence is 15 residues long. The chain's CDR3 is CASSESGTSNQPQHF. In DNA, the CDR3 is TGTGCCAGCAGTGAATCCGGGACGAGCAATCAGCCCCAGCATTTT.

This clonotype has a count of ten or more. The rearrangement links TRBV29-1 to TRBJ1-2, with 7 bases lining up with TRBD1. Germline values: CDR1 SQVTM, CDR2 ANQGSEA. This CDR3 contains 13 residues. Trimming took 4 bases from V and 4 from J; bases not matched to a gene: 6. The CDR3 coding sequence is TGCAGCGTTGTTGTGGACAGGATCTATGGCTACACCTTC. Residues: CSVVVDRIYGYTF.

This clonotype was detected a few times. This chain uses TRBV2 with TRBJ2-3; D uncertain. Germline V CDR1 and CDR2: SNHLY, FYNNEI. V was clipped by 1 base and J by 5 bases, with 1 base between them. CDR3 length equals 11 residues. The CDR3: CASSEVDTQYF. The CDR3 DNA reads TGTGCCAGCAGTGAAGTAGATACGCAGTATTTT.

This sequence joins TRBV19 and TRBJ1-5; D is possibly TRBD1 (6 bases). CDR3 length: 13 residues. Trimming shortened V by 9 bases and J by 11 bases, and 20 bases separated the two germline ends. From germline, CDR1 is LNHDA and CDR2 SQIVND (reference sequence). CDR3 sequence (DNA): TGTGCCAGCAGCTCAGAACAGGGTTCGTCCCAGCATTTT. Translating it yields CASSSEQGSSQHF. Supplemented by reference TRBV19 and TRBJ1-5, the full variable domain reads DGGITQSPKYLFRKEGQNVTLSCEQNLNHDAMYWYRQDPGQGLRLIYYSQIVNDFQKGDIAEGYSVSREKKESFPLTVTSAQKNPTAFYLCASSSEQGSSQHFGDGTRLSIL.

As for this clonotype: With a much larger clone just one base away, this may be a read error. The CDR3 sequence: CASRLRDGYTF. The CDR3 bases are TGTGCCAGCAGGCTCAGGGATGGCTACACCTTC. This rearrangement joins TRBV2 to TRBJ1-2; possible D gene TRBD1, 5 bases. The CDR3 runs 11 residues. Trimming took off 6 bases at V and 6 bases at J, with 8 bases between the two ends. Germline CDR1 is SNHLY and CDR2 is FYNNEI.

This chain links TRBV25-1 with TRBJ1-5; D gene unclear. The germline CDR1 and CDR2 sequences are MGHDK and SYGVNS. This CDR3 region has 11 residues. The germline V and J ends were trimmed by 8 bases and 11 bases, with 13 bases remaining between them. This CDR3 reads CASVEDGAQHF. DNA of the CDR3: TGTGCCAGCGTTGAAGATGGGGCCCAGCATTTT.

Many counts were recorded for this clonotype. The chain employs TRBV20-1 and TRBJ2-5; tentative D call: TRBD1 (6 bases). Trimming shortened V by 6 bases and J by 5 bases, and 10 bases separated the two germline ends. This CDR3 has 11 amino acids. CDR1 is DFQATT, CDR2 SNEGSKA, per germline (reference sequence). CDR3 nucleotides: TGCAGTGCCAGGGGCGGGGAGACCCAGTACTTC. Protein sequence: CSARGGETQYF.

V usage is TRBV2 and J usage is TRBJ1-4; 8 bases align to TRBD1. The V segment lost 6 bases and the J segment 8 bases; nucleotides outside the gene matches: 8. Germline values: CDR1 SNHLY, CDR2 FYNNEI. The CDR3 length is 14 residues. Here the CDR3 DNA reads TGTGCCAGCAGGAAACAGGGGGTCCAAGAAAAACTGTTTTTT. Translating it yields CASRKQGVQEKLFF.

This clonotype showed up many times. The chain combines TRBV29-1 with TRBJ2-5; 9 nucleotides match TRBD2. The CDR3 consists of 12 residues. Germline lookup yields CDR1 SQVTM and CDR2 ANQGSEA. Trimming removed 6 bases from V and 5 bases from J; junction bases left unmatched: 4. The chain's CDR3 is CSVRLAVETQYF. The CDR3 DNA follows: TGCAGCGTCCGACTAGCGGTCGAGACCCAGTACTTC.

The chain uses TRBV7-9 and TRBJ2-5; possibly TRBD1 for D (6 bases). CDR3 length: 17 amino acids. Germline V CDR1 and CDR2: SEHNR, FQNEAQ (reference sequence). V was trimmed by 1 base and J by 9 bases, leaving 24 bases between them. The CDR3 nucleotides read TGTGCCAGCAGCTTAGTAAGCGGACAGTATAGCAATCAGTCCCAGTACTTC. Translation gives CASSLVSGQYSNQSQYF.

This clonotype came up a few times. V is TRBV19 and J is TRBJ2-7; possibly TRBD1 for D (6 bases). Per germline, CDR1 LNHDA and CDR2 SQIVND (reference sequence). V dropped 7 bases and J dropped 0 bases, with 19 bases sitting between them. This CDR3 comprises 16 residues. CDR3 sequence: CASTNGGGTSSYEQYF. CDR3 nucleotide sequence: TGTGCCAGTACCAATGGGGGCGGCACTAGCTCCTACGAGCAGTACTTC.

As concerns this clonotype: The CDR3 does not end in the conserved phenylalanine or tryptophan, so this is likely a read error. The V gene is TRBV19, the J gene TRBJ1-6; TRBD1 might be the D (6 bases). The V end lost 5 bases, the J end lost 10 bases, and 12 bases lay between the germline ends. This CDR3 region has 13 residues. Germline V lookup: CDR1 LNHDA, CDR2 SQIVND (reference sequence). In DNA, the CDR3 is TGTGCCAGTAGTGTCGCCGGGGGCTCACCCCTCCACATT. Residues: CASSVAGGSPLHI.

This clonotype was found many times. The chain links TRBV24-1 to TRBJ1-2; tentative D call: TRBD1 (6 bases). The length of the CDR3 is 14 residues. The V gene's germline CDR1 is KGHDR and CDR2 SFDVKD. Deletions cut 6 bases from V and 3 bases from J, with 13 bases between. The CDR3 bases are TGTGCCACCAGTAAACCAGGGGAAGACTATGGCTACACCTTC. Translating gives CATSKPGEDYGYTF.

In this sample, this clonotype turned up a few times. V usage is TRBV5-5 and J usage is TRBJ1-1; no clear D. The length of the CDR3 is 13 residues. With 0 bases removed from V and 2 bases from J, the gap between germline ends came to 5 bases. Germline CDR1 and CDR2: SGHKS and YYEKEE (reference sequence). The CDR3 bases are TGTGCCAGCAGCTTGGGTTACAACACTGAAGCTTTCTTT. Translated: CASSLGYNTEAFF.

The chain joins TRBV2 to TRBJ1-1, with D maybe TRBD1 (6 bases). The CDR3 length is 15 residues. Trimming cost V 6 bases and J 2 bases, with 16 bases left between them. Germline CDR1 SNHLY, CDR2 FYNNEI. The CDR3 protein is CASSPSPGENTEAFF. The CDR3 coding sequence is TGTGCCAGCAGCCCCTCCCCAGGGGAAAACACTGAAGCTTTCTTT.

With regard to this clonotype: The junction differs from germline at one of its ends, possibly a read error. The chain couples TRBV10-3 to TRBJ2-5, with D possibly TRBD2 on 5 matching bases. Germline CDR1 and CDR2: ENHRY and SYGVKD. CDR3 length: 19 residues. DNA of the CDR3: TGTGCCAGCAGTTCACCTGAAACTGAACTAGGGATATACAAAGAGACCCAGTACTTC. Translation gives CASSSPETELGIYKETQYF.

The DNA for the CDR3 is TGTGCCAGCAGCTTAGGGGGCGATTCTGGTGAAAAACTGTTTTTT. Its protein product is CASSLGGDSGEKLFF. V and J are TRBV5-4 and TRBJ1-4; 7 bases match TRBD1. Germline CDR1 SGHNT, CDR2 YYREEE (reference sequence). J gave up 7 bases and V 2 bases, and 8 bases lay outside the gene matches. This CDR3 is 15 amino acids long.

This sequence joins TRBV12-3 or TRBV12-4 and TRBJ1-6; TRBD1 is a possible D gene (5 bases). V was cut by 5 bases and J by 12 bases, with 17 bases left in between. The CDR3 covers 14 residues. The DNA of the CDR3 is TGTGCCAGCAGTGACACAAGGGGATTCATACCCCTCCACTTT. Translated: CASSDTRGFIPLHF.

V is TRBV7-2 and J is TRBJ1-4, with TRBD1 as a possible D gene (5 bases). Germline CDR1 is SGHTA and CDR2 is FQGNSA. CDR3 size: 13 residues. V shed 5 bases and J shed 5 bases, with 9 bases lying between them. This chain's CDR3 is CASSQKGNEKLFF. In DNA, the CDR3 is TGTGCCAGCAGCCAAAAGGGGAATGAAAAACTGTTTTTT.